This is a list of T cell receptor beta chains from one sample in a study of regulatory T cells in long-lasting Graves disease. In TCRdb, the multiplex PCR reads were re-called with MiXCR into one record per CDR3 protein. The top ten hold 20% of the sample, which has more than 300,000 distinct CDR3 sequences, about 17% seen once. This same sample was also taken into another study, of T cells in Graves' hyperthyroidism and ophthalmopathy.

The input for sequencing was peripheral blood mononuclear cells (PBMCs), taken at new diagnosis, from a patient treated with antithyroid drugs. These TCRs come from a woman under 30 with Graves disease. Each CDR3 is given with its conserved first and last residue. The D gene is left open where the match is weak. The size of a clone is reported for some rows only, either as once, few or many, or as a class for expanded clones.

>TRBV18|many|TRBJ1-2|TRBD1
TGTGCCAGCTCACCTGGGACAGGGGGCTATGGCTACACCTTC
CASSPGTGGYGYTF
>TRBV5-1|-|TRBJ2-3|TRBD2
TGCGCCAGCAGCAGCCAAGGGACTAGCGGGAGGGCTAAAGATACGCAGTATTTT
CASSSQGTSGRAKDTQYF
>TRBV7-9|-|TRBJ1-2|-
TGTGCCAGCAGCCCAGGGATCCTCAAGGAGGCTAACTATGGCTACACCTTC
CASSPGILKEANYGYTF
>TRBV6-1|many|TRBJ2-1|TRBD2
TGTGCCAGCAGACTTACTAGCGGTTCCTACAATGAGCAGTTCTTC
CASRLTSGSYNEQFF
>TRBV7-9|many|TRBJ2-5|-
TGTGCCAGCAGCTTCGGGGCCGGGGAGACCCAGTACTTC
CASSFGAGETQYF
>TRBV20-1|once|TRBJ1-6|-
TGCAGTGCAGAGACAGTTTCCCCGAGCTCCTATAATTCACCCCTCCACTTT
CSAETVSPSSYNSPLHF
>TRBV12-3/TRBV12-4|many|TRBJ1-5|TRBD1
TGTGCCAGCAGTTTGAGAGCGGGACAGAACAATCAGCCCCAGCATTTT
CASSLRAGQNNQPQHF
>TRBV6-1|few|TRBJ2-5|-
TGTGCCAGCACTCCTCTAGGGGGAGGGCCTTTAGAGACCCAGTACTTC
CASTPLGGGPLETQYF
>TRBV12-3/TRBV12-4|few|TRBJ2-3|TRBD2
TGTGCCAGCAGGTTTAGCGGGGGGGCTGAAAATACGCAGTATTTT
CASRFSGGAENTQYF
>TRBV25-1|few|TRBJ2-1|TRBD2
TGTGCCAGCAGTGACACTAGCGGGAAGGGATCCTACAATGAGCAGTTCTTC
CASSDTSGKGSYNEQFF
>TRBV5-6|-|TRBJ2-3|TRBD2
TGTGCCAGCAGCTCCGGACTAGCGGGAGATACGCAGTATTTT
CASSSGLAGDTQYF
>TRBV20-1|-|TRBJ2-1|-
TGCAGTGCCTGCGACACTAGCCACAATGAGCAGTTCTTC
CSACDTSHNEQFF
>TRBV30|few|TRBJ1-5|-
TGTGCCTGGAGTACAGGGCATCAGCCCCAGCATTTT
CAWSTGHQPQHF
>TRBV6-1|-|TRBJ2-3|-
TGTGCCAGCAGTCCACCGGGGGCCGCGGATACGCAGTATTTT
CASSPPGAADTQYF
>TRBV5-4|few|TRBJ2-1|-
TGTGCCAGCAGCAGTAGAGACAATGAGCAGTTCTTC
CASSSRDNEQFF
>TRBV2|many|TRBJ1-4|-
TGTGCCAGCAGTGAAGCTGAGACAACGACTGAAAAACTGTTTTTT
CASSEAETTTEKLFF
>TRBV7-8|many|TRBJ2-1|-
TGTGCCAGCAGCTTAGGAGCAACTGAGCAGTTCTTC
CASSLGATEQFF
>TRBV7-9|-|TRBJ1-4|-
TGTGCCAGCAGCCAAACAGGACTAGCAACTAATGAAAAACTGTTTTTT
CASSQTGLATNEKLFF
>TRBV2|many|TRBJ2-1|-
TGTGCCAGCAGTGAAAGGTGGAATGAGCAGTTCTTC
CASSERWNEQFF
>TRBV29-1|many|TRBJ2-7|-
TGCAGCGTTAAAGGGCAGGGGACTTACTCCTACGAGCAGTACTTC
CSVKGQGTYSYEQYF
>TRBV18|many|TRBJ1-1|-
TGTGCCAGCTCACCTCTGGCATTAGGAAAGCTGAACACTGAAGCTTTCTTT
CASSPLALGKLNTEAFF
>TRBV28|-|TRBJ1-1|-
TGTGCCAGCAGTTCCACCGGCGGGAACATGAACACTGAAGCTTTCTTT
CASSSTGGNMNTEAFF
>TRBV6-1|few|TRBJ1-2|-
TGTGCCAGCAGTGAAGCTGGGGGGATCTATGGCTACACCTTC
CASSEAGGIYGYTF
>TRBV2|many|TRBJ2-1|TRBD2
TGTGCCAGCAGGGTCCCGGGACTAGCTGACAATGAGCAGTTCTTC
CASRVPGLADNEQFF
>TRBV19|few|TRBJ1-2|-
TGTGCCAGTAGTATAGGGGCAGATGGCTACACCTTC
CASSIGADGYTF
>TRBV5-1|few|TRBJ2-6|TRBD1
TGCGCCAGCAGCCACGGACAGGCGAACTCTGGGGCCAACGTCCTGACTTTC
CASSHGQANSGANVLTF
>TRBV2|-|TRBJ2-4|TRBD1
TGTGCCAGCAGTTTGTCCGGGACAGGGTTAGGGTATCAGTACTTC
CASSLSGTGLGYQYF
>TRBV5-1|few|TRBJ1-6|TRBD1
TGCGCCAGCAGCTTGGGACAGGGGGCACAGGCACCCCTCCACTTT
CASSLGQGAQAPLHF
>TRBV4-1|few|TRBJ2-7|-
TGCGCCAGCAGCCAAGATTCCGGTGAGGGATACTACGAGCAGTACTTC
CASSQDSGEGYYEQYF
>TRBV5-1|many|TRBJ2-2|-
TGCGCCAGCAGCTCTGACGGGGAGCTGTTTTTT
CASSSDGELFF
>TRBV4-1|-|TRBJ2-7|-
TGCGCCAGCAGCCAACTCGGACATCGGGAGCAGTACTTC
CASSQLGHREQYF